The text below deals with one TCR beta chain. Its antigen is as yet unknown. Scientists made TCR beta libraries using quantitative 5'-RACE with molecular barcodes. TCRdb passed the 5' RACE reads through MiXCR, listing each CDR3 protein once. The table includes a few hundred thousand distinct CDR3 sequences, under 25% detected once. The record originates from a study of CD8 T cells in ankylosing spondylitis. Findings of the study overall: In the blood and synovial fluid of reactive arthritis, some motif variants had been previously reported. Clones linked to disease, bearing a CD8+ phenotype, were relatively rare in peripheral blood. Reportedly, disease-linked clones are significantly enriched in ankylosing spondylitis patients' matched synovial fluid. For ankylosing spondylitis blood, a TCR beta motif of 8 or 9 highly homologous variants appeared characteristic.

CDR3 length equals 14 residues. CDR1 and CDR2 (germline): MNHEY, SVGAGI. V was pared by 2 bases and J by 6 bases, with 7 bases of the junction left unmatched. This TCR derives from a male donor with ankylosing spondylitis. This chain uses TRBV6-5 with TRBJ2-7; TRBD2 agrees at 7 bases. Source material: blood, either unsorted or a sorted T cell fraction (not recorded which). CDR3 nucleotides: TGTGCCAGCAGTTACGGAGGACTAGTAGGCGAGCAGTACTTC. This codes for CASSYGGLVGEQYF.